This passage covers 22 T cell receptor beta chains from one sample sequenced in a study of Graves' ophthalmopathy and Graves' hyperthyroidism (dated by TCRdb to 2016 to 2018). TCRdb shows the sequencer as Illumina HiSeq 2000. For repertoire sequencing, TCR beta CDR3 regions were amplified from RNA transcripts. The first round of RT-PCR was done with HTBI primers and the Qiagen OneStep RT-PCR kit, and was followed by a second round of multiplex PCR, then size selection and purification. In TCRdb, the public reads were trimmed at Q25 with fastp and aligned with MiXCR, with productive beta chains retained. CDR3 protein sequences are deduplicated, and each keeps its most common genes and DNA. In this sample the table shows 170,000 or so distinct CDR3 sequences, over 35% of which occur a single time. The ten largest clones add up to roughly 6% of the sample. The sequenced sample was peripheral blood. The source is a woman between 35 and 50 years old with Graves' ophthalmopathy. Donor details come from another sample of the same person, matched by shared clones.

This clonotype was picked up many times. V usage is TRBV12-3 or TRBV12-4 and J usage is TRBJ2-3; D is unclear. The length of the CDR3 is 14 residues. Trimming removed 4 bases at V and 4 bases at J, with 12 bases between. The CDR3 loop reads CASSSAANSDTQYF. In nucleotides, the CDR3 is TGTGCCAGCAGTTCCGCCGCGAATTCAGATACGCAGTATTTT.

The chain uses TRBV6-2 or TRBV6-3 and TRBJ2-5, with TRBD1 matching over 9 bases. V was pared by 6 bases and J by 2 bases, with 10 bases of the junction left unmatched. This CDR3 is built from 16 residues. Per germline, CDR1 MNHEY and CDR2 SVGEGT. The CDR3 nucleotides are TGTGCCAGCAGGCGGGGGACAGGGCGCCCACAAGAGACCCAGTACTTC. This gives the protein CASRRGTGRPQETQYF.

This clonotype was detected many times. The rearrangement links TRBV20-1 to TRBJ1-3, with D maybe TRBD1 (6 bases). CDR3 length: 14 residues. With 3 bases removed from V and 3 bases from J, the gap between germline ends came to 12 bases. The germline CDR1 and CDR2 sequences are DFQATT and SNEGSKA (reference sequence). Here the CDR3 reads CSASLQGSGNTIYF. The DNA for the CDR3 is TGCAGTGCTAGCCTACAGGGAAGTGGAAACACCATATATTTT.

The V and J genes are TRBV15 and TRBJ1-1; D not resolved. Germline loops: CDR1 LNHNV, CDR2 YYDKDF (reference sequence). This CDR3 has 16 amino acids. Deletions cut 4 bases from V and 5 bases from J, with 20 bases between. The CDR3 sequence: CATSIPTSYLRTEAFF. CDR3 nucleotide sequence: TGTGCCACCAGCATTCCCACCTCATACCTTCGGACTGAAGCTTTCTTT.

The table lists this clonotype with many counts. This rearrangement joins TRBV7-2 to TRBJ2-2; maybe TRBD1 (6 bases). V was trimmed by 3 bases and J by 4 bases, leaving 15 bases between them. The germline V gene encodes CDR1 SGHTA and CDR2 FQGNSA. There are 16 residues in the CDR3. The CDR3, as DNA: TGTGCCAGCAGCTTCCGAGGGGGTAGAGGCACCGGGGAGCTGTTTTTT. This gives the protein CASSFRGGRGTGELFF.

This chain joins TRBV6-2 or TRBV6-3 and TRBJ1-1; D ambiguous. With 5 bases removed from V and 0 bases from J, the gap between germline ends came to 13 bases. The CDR3 is made up of 15 amino acids. Germline CDR1 and CDR2: MNHEY and SVGEGT. The CDR3 loop reads CASSAHTIMNTEAFF. The DNA of the CDR3 is TGTGCCAGCAGTGCGCATACCATCATGAACACTGAAGCTTTCTTT.

This clonotype was picked up many times. The chain recombines TRBV6-2 or TRBV6-3 with TRBJ1-1, with 9 bases fitting TRBD1. Germline CDR1 reads MNHEY; CDR2 reads SVGEGT. The ends lost 2 bases at V and 10 bases at J; junction bases unmatched: 8. The CDR3 covers 14 residues. CDR3 sequence: CASSYPPGQGVAFF. CDR3 coding DNA: TGTGCCAGCAGTTACCCCCCGGGACAGGGAGTAGCTTTCTTT.

The chain combines TRBV12-3 or TRBV12-4 with TRBJ1-5, with D possibly matching TRBD1 (6 bases). The CDR3 spans 15 residues. Trimming shortened V by 1 base and J by 7 bases, and 14 bases separated the two germline ends. CDR3 loop: CASSLGRGLGQPQHF. CDR3 sequence (DNA): TGTGCCAGCAGTTTAGGGCGGGGGCTAGGGCAGCCCCAGCATTTT.

The chain combines TRBV6-2 or TRBV6-3 with TRBJ1-6; D is unresolved. V lost 6 bases to trimming and J lost 8 bases, with 17 bases between them. The V gene's germline CDR1 is MNHEY and CDR2 SVGEGT. The CDR3 consists of 15 residues. CDR3 in amino acids: CASSPQPDAYSPLHF. CDR3 nucleotide sequence: TGTGCCAGCAGCCCGCAGCCGGATGCCTATTCACCCCTCCACTTT.

This clonotype was detected many times. The rearrangement uses TRBV9 and TRBJ2-5; possible D gene TRBD2, 5 bases. The ends were cut back, 4 bases at V and 4 bases at J, with 11 bases in the middle. The CDR3 contains 13 residues. Germline V gene data show CDR1 as SGDLS and CDR2 as YYNGEE. The CDR3: CASSLPGRETQYF. In DNA form, the CDR3 reads TGTGCCAGCAGCCTCCCGGGGAGAGAGACCCAGTACTTC.

The chain is built from TRBV6-1 and TRBJ2-5, with D tentatively TRBD2 (5 bases). V lost 1 base, J lost 1 base, and 7 bases lay in between. This CDR3 is 14 amino acids long. Germline V gives CDR1 MNHNS, CDR2 SASEGT. CDR3 residues: CASSEGGIQETQYF. The DNA of the CDR3 is TGTGCCAGCAGTGAAGGAGGGATCCAAGAGACCCAGTACTTC.

This clonotype came up many times. The genes are TRBV3-1 and TRBJ2-2; tentatively, D is TRBD1 or TRBD2 (5 bases each). Germline loops: CDR1 LGHDT, CDR2 YNNKEL (reference sequence). The CDR3 runs to 14 residues. Trimming took off 3 bases at V and 7 bases at J, with 12 bases between the two ends. The CDR3 reads CASSQRGRGGELFF. In nucleotides, the CDR3 is TGTGCCAGCAGCCAGAGGGGCCGGGGCGGGGAGCTGTTTTTT. Looking up the rest from reference TRBV3-1 and TRBJ2-2 gives the full variable domain: DTAVSQTPKYLVTQMGNDKSIKCEQNLGHDTMYWYKQDSKKFLKIMFSYNNKELIINETVPNRFSPKSPDKAHLNLHINSLELGDSAVYFCASSQRGRGGELFFGEGSRLTVL.

This chain uses TRBV28 with TRBJ2-7, with D perhaps matching TRBD1 or TRBD2 (5 bases each). The V gene's germline CDR1 is MDHEN and CDR2 SYDVKM. Trimming left V 3 bases short and J 0 bases short, with 9 bases between. There are 14 residues in the CDR3. As DNA, the CDR3 is TGTGCCAGCAGTTTCCGGGACCCCTCCTACGAGCAGTACTTC. Encoded protein: CASSFRDPSYEQYF.

This clonotype came up once. V is TRBV6-2 or TRBV6-3 and J is TRBJ1-1, with no clear D. CDR3 length: 11 residues. The V gene lost 6 bases and the J gene lost 6 bases, with 8 bases spanning the gap. CDR1 is MNHEY and CDR2 is SVGEGT in the germline V gene. In DNA form, the CDR3 reads TGTGCCAGCAGAGACCGTTCTGAAGCTTTCTTT. Translation: CASRDRSEAFF.

This chain connects TRBV14 to TRBJ1-1, with TRBD1 matching 10 bases. Trimming cost V 1 base and J 0 bases; bases outside gene matches: 2. This CDR3 spans 16 amino acids. Germline loops: CDR1 SGHDN, CDR2 FVKESK. In DNA form, the CDR3 reads TGTGCCAGCAGCCAAGGGGACAGGGGCATGAACACTGAAGCTTTCTTT. This encodes CASSQGDRGMNTEAFF. The entire variable domain, with the rest obtained from reference TRBV14 and TRBJ1-1, is as follows: EAGVTQFPSHSVIEKGQTVTLRCDPISGHDNLYWYRRVMGKEIKFLLHFVKESKQDESGMPNNRFLAERTGGTYSTLKVQPAELEDSGVYFCASSQGDRGMNTEAFFGQGTRLTVV.

This clonotype has a count of ten or more. This chain joins TRBV12-3 or TRBV12-4 and TRBJ1-1; tentative D call: TRBD1 (6 bases). The CDR3 is 14 residues long. The ends were cut back, 6 bases at V and 2 bases at J, with 13 bases in the middle. The CDR3 is CASSSTRGNTEAFF. As DNA, the CDR3 is TGTGCCAGCAGCTCTACCAGGGGTAACACTGAAGCTTTCTTT.

This clonotype was counted a few times. The chain uses TRBV25-1 and TRBJ2-5, with D perhaps being TRBD1 or TRBD2 (5 bases each). Trimming cost V 7 bases and J 2 bases, with 17 bases left between them. The CDR3 is 15 amino acids. Germline CDR1 and CDR2: MGHDK and SYGVNS. DNA of the CDR3: TGTGCCAGCACACCCGGGACGGGCAGTCAAGAGACCCAGTACTTC. This sequence encodes CASTPGTGSQETQYF.

The sample holds a few counts of this clonotype. The genes are TRBV11-1 and TRBJ2-5; 14 bases match TRBD2. The CDR3 consists of 20 residues. Germline lookup yields CDR1 SGHAT and CDR2 FQDESV (reference sequence). With V trimmed by 6 bases and J by 2 bases, 17 bases remained unmatched. The CDR3 DNA is TGTGCCAGCAGTTACCCGGGACTAGCGGGAGTGGGGGACGGGCAAGAGACCCAGTACTTC. This sequence encodes CASSYPGLAGVGDGQETQYF.

The chain carries TRBV5-1 and TRBJ2-7; 7 bases line up with TRBD1. CDR1 SGHRS and CDR2 YFSETQ come from the germline V gene. The CDR3 is 15 residues long. The J segment lost 2 bases and the V segment lost 5 bases, leaving 10 bases of the junction unmatched. CDR3 loop: CASRTDRVGPYEQYF. DNA of the CDR3: TGCGCCAGCAGAACCGACAGGGTTGGGCCCTACGAGCAGTACTTC.

This clonotype was detected a few times. The chain joins TRBV12-3 or TRBV12-4 to TRBJ1-1; D gene ambiguous. Trimming left V 2 bases short and J 6 bases short, with 16 bases between. The CDR3 is 15 amino acids. The CDR3 reads CASSLTNWGGSEAFF. For the CDR3, the DNA is TGTGCCAGCAGTTTAACCAACTGGGGAGGGTCTGAAGCTTTCTTT.

This clonotype was counted at least ten times. This chain links TRBV11-2 with TRBJ2-5, with a tentative D call TRBD1 (8 bases). The CDR3 consists of 14 residues. V gave up 5 bases and J gave up 5 bases, with 15 bases separating them. Germline-derived CDR1 and CDR2 are SGHAT and FQNNGV. The CDR3 loop is CASSQTGGGETQYF. Here the CDR3 DNA reads TGTGCCAGCAGCCAAACAGGGGGAGGGGAGACCCAGTACTTC. The full variable domain, its missing parts supplied by reference TRBV11-2 and TRBJ2-5, is EAGVAQSPRYKIIEKRQSVAFWCNPISGHATLYWYQQILGQGPKLLIQFQNNGVVDDSQLPKDRFSAERLKGVDSTLKIQPAKLEDSAVYLCASSQTGGGETQYFGPGTRLLVL.

This clonotype has a count of ten or more. This rearrangement joins TRBV12-3 or TRBV12-4 to TRBJ2-2; D possibly corresponds to TRBD2 (6 bases). The CDR3 sequence is 14 residues long. Trimming stripped 6 bases from V and 1 base from J, with 9 bases between. CDR3 DNA sequence: TGTGCCAGCAGCCCGACTAGGAACACCGGGGAGCTGTTTTTT. It translates to CASSPTRNTGELFF.